The clone carrying this T cell receptor (beta chain) appeared many times. Antigen: not known. Original data processing: Sequenced samples showed a median of 95,638 TCRs each, with counts running from 23,224 to 690,600. MiXCR was run by TCRdb on the RACE reads, yielding one entry per CDR3 protein. TCRdb, not the original authors, processed these V and J calls. The repertoire holds under 100,000 distinct CDR3 sequences, with less than 14% as singletons. Germline assignment: CDR1 MNHNY and CDR2 SVGAGI (reference sequence). V shed 6 bases and J 0 bases; nucleotides not matched to a gene: 8. The CDR3 covers 16 residues. These data are taken from a study of human T cells and chemical hapten exposure. Whole-study context: Patients received weekly diphenylcyclopropenone doses to the scalp throughout the approximately 25-week study.

Whole-study results and caveats: Expanded TCRs clustered into significantly more large CDR3 similarity groups than controls, the analysis revealed.

Stated time point: patch test 3, about 24 weeks after DPC sensitization. Sample treatment: therapeutic diphenylcyclopropenone sensitization with weekly scalp DPC. Donors, patients with alopecia ranging from 18 to 70 years old and judged suitable for DPC, provided samples. The sample consisted of whole blood, taken in connection with sensitization to the hapten diphenylcyclopropenone (DPC). The chain joins TRBV6-6 to TRBJ1-3, with 7 nucleotides matching TRBD1. The TCR comes from a woman aged 45-65 years with alopecia areata. Some clones in this sample may be carry-over from other donors' samples. CDR3 DNA: TGTGCCAGCAGCCCTGGCAGGGGGTTCTCTGGAAACACCATATATTTT. The encoded protein is CASSPGRGFSGNTIYF.